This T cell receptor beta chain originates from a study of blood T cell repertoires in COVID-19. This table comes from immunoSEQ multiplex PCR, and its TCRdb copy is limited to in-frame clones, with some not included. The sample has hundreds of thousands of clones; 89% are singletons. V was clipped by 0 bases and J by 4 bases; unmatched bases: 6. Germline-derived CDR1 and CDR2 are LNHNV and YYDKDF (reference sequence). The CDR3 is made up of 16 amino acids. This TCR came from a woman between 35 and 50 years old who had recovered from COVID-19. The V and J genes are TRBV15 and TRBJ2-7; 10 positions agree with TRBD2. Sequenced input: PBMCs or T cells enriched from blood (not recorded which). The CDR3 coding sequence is TGTGCCACCAGCAGAGATCCGCCTAGCGGGAGTTACGAGCAGTACTTC. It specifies CATSRDPPSGSYEQYF.